Shown below are 10 T cell receptor beta chains from a single sample sequenced in a study of early T cells in non-severe SARS-CoV-2 infection. One entry per CDR3 protein results from TCRdb running MiXCR on the 5' RACE reads. The sample holds tens of thousands of distinct CDR3 sequences, roughly 7.7% seen once. Source material: whole blood. The receptor set was obtained from an adult who was a healthcare worker with PCR-confirmed SARS-CoV-2 infection or an uninfected control (not recorded which).

This clonotype appeared many times. The chain uses TRBV18 and TRBJ2-5; TRBD2 agrees at 8 bases. Germline-derived CDR1 and CDR2 are KGHSH and LQKENI. This CDR3 comprises 15 residues. Losses at the gene ends were 3 bases for V and 1 base for J; bases not matched to a gene: 4. The CDR3 loop reads CASSPQTSAQETQYF. DNA for the CDR3: TGTGCCAGCTCACCCCAGACTAGCGCCCAAGAGACCCAGTACTTC.

This clonotype showed up many times. V gene TRBV2 combines with J gene TRBJ2-2; D is possibly TRBD1 or TRBD2 (5 bases each). Trimming removed 11 bases from V and 2 bases from J, with 18 bases in between. The CDR3 runs 15 residues. CDR1 and CDR2 from the germline V gene are SNHLY and FYNNEI. The CDR3 loop reads CAGGPGRRNTGELFF. The CDR3 DNA reads as TGTGCCGGTGGCCCGGGACGACGAAACACCGGGGAGCTGTTTTTT.

The rearrangement links TRBV11-3 to TRBJ2-2; 14 nucleotides agree with TRBD2. With V trimmed by 1 base and J by 4 bases, 8 bases remained unmatched. CDR1 is SGHNT, CDR2 YENEEA, per germline. The CDR3 extends over 19 amino acids. The CDR3, as DNA: TGTGCCAGCAGCTTAGCAAGACTAGCGGGAGGGCCTTTCACCGGGGAGCTGTTTTTT. It yields the protein CASSLARLAGGPFTGELFF.

This clonotype was observed a few times. The rearrangement links TRBV24-1 to TRBJ2-1; D not resolved. V was pared by 1 base and J by 5 bases, with 5 bases between. The V gene's germline CDR1 is KGHDR and CDR2 SFDVKD. This CDR3 spans 13 amino acids. The CDR3 here is CATSDFWNNEQFF. Here the CDR3 DNA reads TGTGCCACCAGTGATTTTTGGAACAATGAGCAGTTCTTC.

The chain carries TRBV7-8 and TRBJ2-3; D unclear. The germline V gene encodes CDR1 SGHVS and CDR2 FQNEAQ. The CDR3 runs 14 residues. V was trimmed by 1 base and J by 0 bases, leaving 5 bases between them. DNA for the CDR3: TGTGCCAGCAGCTTAGAGCCGAGCACAGATACGCAGTATTTT. Protein sequence: CASSLEPSTDTQYF.

The chain links TRBV10-3 to TRBJ2-1, with 10 bases identical to TRBD1. With V trimmed by 2 bases and J by 4 bases, 17 bases remained unmatched. Per germline, CDR1 ENHRY and CDR2 SYGVKD. CDR3 length: 20 amino acids. DNA of the CDR3: TGTGCCATCAGTGAGGGGACAGGGGCAACCCCCGGAAGCTTTTACAATGAGCAGTTCTTC. As protein: CAISEGTGATPGSFYNEQFF.

This clonotype was found many times. This chain connects TRBV12-3 or TRBV12-4 to TRBJ2-2; D unresolved. There are 13 residues in the CDR3. V was trimmed by 3 bases and J by 4 bases, leaving 6 bases between them. This CDR3 is CASSFGFTGELFF. As DNA, the CDR3 is TGTGCCAGCAGTTTTGGTTTCACCGGGGAGCTGTTTTTT.

The V gene is TRBV20-1, the J gene TRBJ2-3; D unresolved. The germline V and J ends were trimmed by 0 bases and 6 bases, with 10 bases remaining between them. The CDR3 spans 13 residues. Germline values: CDR1 DFQATT, CDR2 SNEGSKA (reference sequence). The CDR3 protein is CSARDPTVDTQYF. CDR3 DNA: TGCAGTGCTAGAGATCCGACGGTGGATACGCAGTATTTT.

This clonotype was detected only a few times. V gene TRBV18 combines with J gene TRBJ2-1; D unclear. V was pared by 3 bases and J by 0 bases, with 15 bases between. Germline CDR1 and CDR2: KGHSH and LQKENI. The CDR3 extends over 17 amino acids. CDR3 in DNA: TGTGCCAGCTCACCGCGAAGTTTAGCTGACTCCTACAATGAGCAGTTCTTC. Translating gives CASSPRSLADSYNEQFF.

Many counts were recorded for this clonotype. This chain connects TRBV7-2 to TRBJ2-1; 8 bases are a match to TRBD2. CDR1 SGHTA and CDR2 FQGNSA come from the germline V gene. This CDR3 spans 16 amino acids. V lost 7 bases, J lost 3 bases, and 11 bases stayed unmatched. For the CDR3, the DNA is TGTGCCAGCACCACAACAGCGGGAGCAAACTACAATGAGCAGTTCTTC. This encodes CASTTTAGANYNEQFF.